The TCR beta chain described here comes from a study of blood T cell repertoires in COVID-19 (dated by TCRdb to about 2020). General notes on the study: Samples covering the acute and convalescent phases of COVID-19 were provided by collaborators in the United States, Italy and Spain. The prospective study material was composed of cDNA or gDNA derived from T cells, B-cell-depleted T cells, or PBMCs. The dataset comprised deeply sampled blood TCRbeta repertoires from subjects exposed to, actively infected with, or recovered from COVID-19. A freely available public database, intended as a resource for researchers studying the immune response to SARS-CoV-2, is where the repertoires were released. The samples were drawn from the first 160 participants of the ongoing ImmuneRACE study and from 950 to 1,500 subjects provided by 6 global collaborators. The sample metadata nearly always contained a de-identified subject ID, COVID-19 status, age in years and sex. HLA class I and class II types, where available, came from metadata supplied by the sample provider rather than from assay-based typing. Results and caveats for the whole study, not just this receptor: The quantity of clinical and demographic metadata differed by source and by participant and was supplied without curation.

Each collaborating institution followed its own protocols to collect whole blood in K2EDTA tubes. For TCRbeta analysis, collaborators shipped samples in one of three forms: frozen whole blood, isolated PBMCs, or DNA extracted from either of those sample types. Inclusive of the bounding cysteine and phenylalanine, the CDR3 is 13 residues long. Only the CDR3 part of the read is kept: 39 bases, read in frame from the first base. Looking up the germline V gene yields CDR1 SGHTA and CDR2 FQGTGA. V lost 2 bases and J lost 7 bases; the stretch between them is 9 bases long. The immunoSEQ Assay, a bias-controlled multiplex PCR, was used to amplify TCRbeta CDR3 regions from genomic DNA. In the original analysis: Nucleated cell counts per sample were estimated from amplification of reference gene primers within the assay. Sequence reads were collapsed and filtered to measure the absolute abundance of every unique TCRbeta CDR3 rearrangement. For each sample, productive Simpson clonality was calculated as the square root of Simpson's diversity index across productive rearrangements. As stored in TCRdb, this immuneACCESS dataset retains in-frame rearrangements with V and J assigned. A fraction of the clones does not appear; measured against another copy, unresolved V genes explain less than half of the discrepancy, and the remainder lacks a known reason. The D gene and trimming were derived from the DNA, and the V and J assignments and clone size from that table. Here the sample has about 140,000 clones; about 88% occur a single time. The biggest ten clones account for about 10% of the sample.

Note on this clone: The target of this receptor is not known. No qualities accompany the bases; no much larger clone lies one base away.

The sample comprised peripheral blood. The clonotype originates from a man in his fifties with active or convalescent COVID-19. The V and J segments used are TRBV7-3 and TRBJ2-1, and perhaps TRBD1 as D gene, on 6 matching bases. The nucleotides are TGTGCCAGCAGCTTAGGGACAACAAATGAGCAGTTCTTC. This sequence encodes CASSLGTTNEQFF.